These 26 T cell receptor beta chains were all obtained from the same sample, sequenced in a study of shared clonotypes between healthy human individuals. Here immunoSEQ multiplex PCR was the method, and the copy in TCRdb shows in-frame clones only, minus some. The sample includes some 1.5 million clones, over 95% seen only once; the top ten take roughly 1.1%. Material: naive CD4+ T cells sorted from blood. Subset noted: CD45RA+ positively selected. Receptors originate from a man aged 25 to 45 in good health.

This chain joins TRBV5-1 and TRBJ1-4, with a possible D match to TRBD1 (6 bases). Trimming stripped 4 bases from V and 6 bases from J, with 16 bases between. The CDR3 runs to 15 residues. From germline, CDR1 is SGHRS and CDR2 YFSETQ. The CDR3 sequence is CASSASGGGHEKLFF. CDR3 in DNA: TGCGCCAGCAGCGCGTCTGGTGGGGGGCATGAAAAACTGTTTTTT.

On this clone: One end of the junction is discordant with germline, which a read error may explain. This chain joins TRBV30 and TRBJ2-3; maybe TRBD2 (6 bases). The CDR3 has 14 residues. Looked up from germline, CDR1 is GTSNPN and CDR2 is SVGIG (reference sequence). This CDR3 reads CAWGMAGTTGTQYF. CDR3 sequence (DNA): TGTGCCTGGGGGATGGCGGGAACTACAGGTACGCAGTATTTT.

This clone is a singleton in its sample. The chain employs TRBV5-3 and TRBJ2-1; unclear D gene. TRBV5-3 is an ORF; its function is uncertain. V was clipped by 8 bases and J by 6 bases, with 15 bases between them. CDR3 size: 13 residues. The CDR3 bases are TGTGCCAGCACCTTGGCTTCTTTCAATGAGCAGTTCTTC. Translated, it gives CASTLASFNEQFF.

The V call is TRBV11-2, the J call TRBJ1-2; D remains ambiguous. The CDR3 is 14 amino acids. Germline assignment: CDR1 SGHAT and CDR2 FQNNGV. Deletions cut 6 bases from V and 8 bases from J, with 19 bases between. CDR3 in DNA: TGTGCCAGCAGGAAATCCGGAGGCCCATGGGGCTACACCTTC. It encodes CASRKSGGPWGYTF.

The chain links TRBV18 to TRBJ2-1, with 7 bases identical to TRBD1. CDR1 is KGHSH and CDR2 is LQKENI in the germline V gene. V was pared by 4 bases and J by 9 bases, with 9 bases of the junction left unmatched. This CDR3 contains 14 residues. The CDR3 sequence: CASSLDRSGREQFF. In DNA form, the CDR3 reads TGTGCCAGCTCACTGGACAGGAGTGGCCGTGAGCAGTTCTTC.

The chain carries TRBV27 and TRBJ2-1, with 12 bases matching TRBD2. The V gene end was trimmed by 4 bases and the J gene end by 6 bases; junction bases not matched to a gene: 7. This CDR3 is built from 16 residues. Germline V gene sequence: CDR1 MNHEY, CDR2 SMNVEV (reference sequence). CDR3: CASSYQLAGGFNEQFF. The CDR3 DNA reads as TGTGCCAGCAGTTATCAACTAGCGGGAGGCTTCAATGAGCAGTTCTTC.

The chain employs TRBV15 and TRBJ2-7; a weak D match, TRBD2 (5 bases). The CDR3 has 14 residues. Trimming took 0 bases from V and 3 from J, leaving 9 bases between them. Germline V gene sequence: CDR1 LNHNV, CDR2 YYDKDF (reference sequence). The CDR3 loop is CATSRDYGLYEQYF. CDR3 nucleotides: TGTGCCACCAGCAGAGATTACGGACTCTACGAGCAGTACTTC. The full variable domain, completed using reference TRBV15 and TRBJ2-7, is DAMVIQNPRYQVTQFGKPVTLSCSQTLNHNVMYWYQQKSSQAPKLLFHYYDKDFNNEADTPDNFQSRRPNTSFCFLDIRSPGLGDTAMYLCATSRDYGLYEQYFGPGTRLTVT.

The chain combines TRBV6-5 with TRBJ1-1; tentative D call: TRBD1 (5 bases). V lost 6 bases and J lost 0, with 5 bases in between. Germline values: CDR1 MNHEY, CDR2 SVGAGI. There are 12 residues in the CDR3. The CDR3 loop reads CASRGLNTEAFF. The CDR3 nucleotides read TGTGCCAGCAGGGGACTGAACACTGAAGCTTTCTTT.

The V call is TRBV5-6, the J call TRBJ2-1, with D perhaps given as TRBD1 or TRBD2 (6 bases each). Germline lookup yields CDR1 SGHDT and CDR2 YYEEEE. This CDR3 has 17 amino acids. With 2 bases removed from V and 7 bases from J, the gap between germline ends came to 22 bases. CDR3 sequence: CASSFRQGALGGNEQFF. The CDR3, as DNA: TGTGCCAGCAGCTTCCGACAAGGGGCCTTAGGGGGGAATGAGCAGTTCTTC. The entire variable domain, with the rest obtained from reference TRBV5-6 and TRBJ2-1, is as follows: DAGVTQSPTHLIKTRGQQVTLRCSPKSGHDTVSWYQQALGQGPQFIFQYYEEEERQRGNFPDRFSGHQFPNYSSELNVNALLLGDSALYLCASSFRQGALGGNEQFFGPGTRLTVL.

The rearrangement joins TRBV27 to TRBJ2-2; 8 positions match TRBD2. V shed 8 bases and J 1 base; nucleotides not matched to a gene: 6. Germline lookup yields CDR1 MNHEY and CDR2 SMNVEV (reference sequence). CDR3 length: 15 residues. The CDR3 DNA reads TGTGCCAGCCTAAGCGGGAGTAGGAACACCGGGGAGCTGTTTTTT. Translation: CASLSGSRNTGELFF.

The chain carries TRBV7-6 and TRBJ2-3; D is unresolved. CDR1 and CDR2 from the germline V gene are SGHVS and FNYEAQ. Trimming left V 4 bases short and J 4 bases short, with 12 bases between. The CDR3 spans 14 residues. CDR3 amino acids: CASSSTGAADTQYF. The CDR3 coding sequence is TGTGCCAGCAGCTCTACCGGTGCGGCAGATACGCAGTATTTT.

This clone showed up just once. This chain uses TRBV5-1 with TRBJ2-3; the D gene is possibly TRBD1 (5 bases). Trimming took 2 bases from V and 2 from J, leaving 9 bases between them. The CDR3 spans 14 residues. Germline lookup yields CDR1 SGHRS and CDR2 YFSETQ. The CDR3 DNA is TGCGCCAGCAGCTTTACAGGTGCCACAGATACGCAGTATTTT. Protein sequence: CASSFTGATDTQYF.

The rearrangement joins TRBV10-3 to TRBJ2-3; 8 positions match TRBD2. The CDR3 contains 14 residues. The germline V gene has CDR1 ENHRY and CDR2 SYGVKD. V trimming: 6 bases; J trimming: 0 bases; junction bases outside the gene matches: 2. Here the CDR3 DNA reads TGTGCCATCAGGAGACTAGCGAGCACAGATACGCAGTATTTT. Translation: CAIRRLASTDTQYF.

The V and J genes are TRBV7-9 and TRBJ2-5, with TRBD2 identical over 7 bases. There are 18 residues in the CDR3. Trimming took 5 bases from V and 2 from J; bases not matched to a gene: 17. CDR1 is SEHNR, CDR2 FQNEAQ, per germline (reference sequence). The CDR3 sequence: CASSDRLPLAEEQETQYF. CDR3 DNA: TGTGCCAGCAGCGACCGACTTCCCCTAGCGGAGGAACAAGAGACCCAGTACTTC.

On this clone: This same CDR3 is encoded by further DNA sequences in the sample. CDR3 coding DNA: TGTGCCAGCAGCGGACAGGGGCACGAGCAGTACTTC. Protein product: CASSGQGHEQYF. The chain is built from TRBV2 and TRBJ2-7, with 9 bases aligning to TRBD1. Germline CDR1 is SNHLY and CDR2 is FYNNEI. Trimming at V came to 6 bases and at J to 5 bases, leaving 2 bases not matched to a gene. The CDR3 contains 12 residues.

The rearrangement joins TRBV2 to TRBJ1-5, with D uncertain. CDR1 is SNHLY and CDR2 is FYNNEI in the germline V gene. Trimming removed 4 bases at V and 6 bases at J, with 10 bases between. This CDR3 has 13 amino acids. The CDR3, as DNA: TGTGCCAGCAGTGGACCGGGAAGTCAGCCCCAGCATTTT. The encoded protein is CASSGPGSQPQHF.

The chain recombines TRBV5-1 with TRBJ1-1; no definite D call. Per the germline V gene, CDR1 is SGHRS and CDR2 is YFSETQ. The CDR3 length is 14 residues. Trimming removed 2 bases from V and 1 base from J, with 9 bases in between. CDR3 sequence (DNA): TGCGCCAGCAGCTTCTGGACGGAGAACACTGAAGCTTTCTTT. Translation gives CASSFWTENTEAFF.

This sequence joins TRBV10-2 and TRBJ2-2; no reliable D call. Germline loops: CDR1 WSHSY, CDR2 SAAADI. The CDR3 extends over 13 amino acids. Trimming removed 4 bases from V and 0 bases from J, with 3 bases in between. The DNA for the CDR3 is TGCGCCAGCAGTGCCACGAACACCGGGGAGCTGTTTTTT. The encoded protein is CASSATNTGELFF.

The gene calls are TRBV7-3 and TRBJ1-4; D gene uncertain. Trimming removed 5 bases from V and 3 bases from J, with 4 bases in between. CDR1 is SGHTA and CDR2 is FQGTGA in the germline V gene. This CDR3 comprises 12 residues. The DNA of the CDR3 is TGTGCCAGCAGCCAATCTAATGAAAAACTGTTTTTT. Amino acids: CASSQSNEKLFF.

This clone has only one observation. This sequence joins TRBV7-9 and TRBJ1-2; the D gene is possibly TRBD1 (5 bases). The germline V gene encodes CDR1 SEHNR and CDR2 FQNEAQ (reference sequence). Trimming shortened V by 5 bases and J by 2 bases, and 12 bases separated the two germline ends. CDR3 length: 14 amino acids. The CDR3 DNA reads as TGTGCCAGCAGCATCCAGGGTGCCAACTATGGCTACACCTTC. This encodes CASSIQGANYGYTF.

This clone has only one observation. The chain's CDR3 is CASTSSTDTQYF. The CDR3, as DNA: TGTGCCAGCACAAGTTCCACAGATACGCAGTATTTT. The gene calls are TRBV28 and TRBJ2-3; no clear D gene. The ends were cut back, 7 bases at V and 2 bases at J, with 7 bases in the middle. Germline values: CDR1 MDHEN, CDR2 SYDVKM. The CDR3 consists of 12 residues. The entire variable domain, with the rest obtained from reference TRBV28 and TRBJ2-3, is as follows: DVKVTQSSRYLVKRTGEKVFLECVQDMDHENMFWYRQDPGLGLRLIYFSYDVKMKEKGDIPEGYSVSREKKERFSLILESASTNQTSMYLCASTSSTDTQYFGPGTRLTVL.

The chain carries TRBV2 and TRBJ1-1; unclear D gene. The CDR3 consists of 14 residues. Trimming pared 1 base from V and 3 bases from J, leaving 9 bases between. Germline-derived CDR1 and CDR2 are SNHLY and FYNNEI. The CDR3 loop reads CASSEGAVYTEAFF. The CDR3 DNA is TGTGCCAGCAGTGAAGGGGCAGTTTACACTGAAGCTTTCTTT. Drawing the rest from reference TRBV2 and TRBJ1-1, the complete variable domain is EPEVTQTPSHQVTQMGQEVILRCVPISNHLYFYWYRQILGQKVEFLVSFYNNEISEKSEIFDDQFSVERPDGSNFTLKIRSTKLEDSAMYFCASSEGAVYTEAFFGQGTRLTVV.

V gene TRBV9 combines with J gene TRBJ2-6; 7 bases align to TRBD2. With 3 bases clipped from V and 5 bases from J, the junction kept 20 bases outside the gene matches. The CDR3 covers 20 residues. The germline V gene encodes CDR1 SGDLS and CDR2 YYNGEE. This CDR3 is CASSGDGRGIPPERANVLTF. The CDR3 DNA follows: TGTGCCAGCAGCGGGGATGGGCGGGGGATACCCCCGGAGAGGGCCAACGTCCTGACTTTC.

Here the CDR3 DNA reads TGTGCCAGCAGCCTGCCCGGGCTGATCTCTGGAAACACCATATATTTT. Encoded protein: CASSLPGLISGNTIYF. V and J are TRBV11-2 and TRBJ1-3, with unresolved D. This CDR3 has 16 amino acids. V lost 5 bases to trimming and J lost 0 bases, with 14 bases between them. CDR1 and CDR2 from the germline V gene are SGHAT and FQNNGV.

The chain combines TRBV28 with TRBJ1-1, with 7 positions matching TRBD1. Per germline, CDR1 MDHEN and CDR2 SYDVKM. The CDR3 is 12 amino acids. The V segment lost 5 bases and the J segment 10 bases; nucleotides outside the gene matches: 7. The CDR3 reads CASSRGTEGAFF. The CDR3 DNA reads as TGTGCCAGCAGTCGAGGGACAGAGGGAGCTTTCTTT.

V usage is TRBV28 and J usage is TRBJ1-1; perhaps TRBD1 as D (5 bases). CDR1 is MDHEN and CDR2 is SYDVKM in the germline V gene. V gave up 6 bases and J gave up 8 bases, with 13 bases separating them. This CDR3 comprises 12 residues. The CDR3 spells CASRPAGEEAFF. The DNA of the CDR3 is TGTGCCAGCAGGCCCGCGGGGGAAGAAGCTTTCTTT.